The text below deals with one T cell receptor beta chain. What it recognizes is unknown. A much bigger clone sits one base away, suggesting this may be a read error. Libraries of TCR beta came from quantitative 5'-RACE with molecular barcodes. TCRdb reprocessed the 5' RACE reads via MiXCR and lists one record per CDR3 protein. This sample has about 240,000 distinct CDR3 sequences; under 8.5% occur once, and the top ten carry 4% to 5%. This specimen belongs to a study of CD8 T cells in ankylosing spondylitis. General study points: Seemingly distinctive of ankylosing spondylitis blood was a TCR beta motif formed by eight highly homologous variants. Enrichment of disease-linked clones was reportedly significant in matched ankylosing spondylitis synovial fluid. CD8+ by phenotype, disease-linked clones were relatively rare in peripheral blood.

The CDR3 sequence is 14 residues long. Germline V lookup: CDR1 SNHLY, CDR2 FYNNEI. The chain recombines TRBV2 with TRBJ2-1; D may match TRBD1 or TRBD2 (5 bases each). Input material: blood, either unsorted or a sorted T cell fraction (not recorded which). The sequence was collected from a female donor with ankylosing spondylitis or in good health (not recorded which). This chain's CDR3 is CVSRGVRGYNEQFF. CDR3 nucleotide sequence: TGTGTCAGCAGAGGGGTAAGAGGATACAATGAGCAGTTCTTC.